What follows is one TCR beta chain and its context. This record comes from a study of blood T cell repertoires in COVID-19. Assay used: immunoSEQ multiplex PCR; TCRdb lists only in-frame clones, some missing. The repertoire holds some 100,000 clones, with just over 85% as singletons. The CDR3 spans 13 residues. J lost 8 bases, V lost 3 bases, and 3 bases had no gene match. From germline, CDR1 is SGHTA and CDR2 FQGNSA. Sequencing used peripheral blood. The clonotype was recovered from a human donor in a cohort sampled during active COVID-19. The rearrangement links TRBV7-2 to TRBJ1-3; TRBD1 matches 8 bases. CDR3 nucleotides: TGTGCCAGCAGCTTTGGACAGGGAGACACCATATATTTT. Translating gives CASSFGQGDTIYF.